The clone carrying this TCR beta chain was seen more than once but under ten times. How the authors handled the data: Reference gene primers were amplified, and this amplification served to estimate nucleated cell counts. Assay: immunoSEQ multiplex PCR; the TCRdb copy retains only in-frame clones and omits some. The V and J calls and clone size come from that table; D and trimming were worked out from the DNA. There are roughly 120,000 clones in the sample; roughly four fifths occur only once, and about 15% lies in the top ten. V was pared by 5 bases and J by 5 bases, with 5 bases of the junction left unmatched. The CDR3 is 13 amino acids. Looked up from germline, CDR1 is SGHTA and CDR2 is FQGTGA. This sample stems from a study of blood T cell repertoires in COVID-19. Across the study: Spain, Italy and the United States supplied samples that represented acute and convalescent COVID-19. T cells, B-cell-depleted T cells, or PBMCs supplied cDNA or gDNA.

The V and J genes are TRBV7-3 and TRBJ2-5, with 7 bases that match TRBD1. This sequence originates from an older woman with acute or convalescent COVID-19. The sequenced sample consisted of peripheral blood. The CDR3 DNA reads as TGTGCCAGCAGCCCGACAGGGTCGGAGACCCAGTACTTC. It encodes CASSPTGSETQYF.